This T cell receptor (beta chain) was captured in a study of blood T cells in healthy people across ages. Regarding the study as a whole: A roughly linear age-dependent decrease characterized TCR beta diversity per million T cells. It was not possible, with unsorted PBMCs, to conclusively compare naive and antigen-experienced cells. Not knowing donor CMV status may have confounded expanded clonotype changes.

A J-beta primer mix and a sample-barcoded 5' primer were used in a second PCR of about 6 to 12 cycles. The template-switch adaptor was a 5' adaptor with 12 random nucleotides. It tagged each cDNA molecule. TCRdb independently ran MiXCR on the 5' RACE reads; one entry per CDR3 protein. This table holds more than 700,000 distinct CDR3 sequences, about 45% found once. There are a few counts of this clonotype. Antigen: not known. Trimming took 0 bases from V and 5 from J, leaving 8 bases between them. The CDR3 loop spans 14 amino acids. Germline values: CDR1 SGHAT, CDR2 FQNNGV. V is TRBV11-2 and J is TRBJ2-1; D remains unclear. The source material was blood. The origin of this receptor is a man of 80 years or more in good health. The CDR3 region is CASSLERSNNEQFF. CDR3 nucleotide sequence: TGTGCCAGCAGCTTAGAACGGTCCAACAATGAGCAGTTCTTC. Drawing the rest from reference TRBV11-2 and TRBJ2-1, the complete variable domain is EAGVAQSPRYKIIEKRQSVAFWCNPISGHATLYWYQQILGQGPKLLIQFQNNGVVDDSQLPKDRFSAERLKGVDSTLKIQPAKLEDSAVYLCASSLERSNNEQFFGPGTRLTVL.